Below are 31 T cell receptor beta chains sequenced from a single sample in a study of cytomegalovirus exposure and HLA in healthy donors. PCR was performed using 60 Vbeta and 13 Jbeta primers. TCRdb keeps only in-frame clones here, not all; method: immunoSEQ multiplex PCR. There are about 140,000 clones in the sample; around 73% occur only once, and around 15% lies in the top ten. Sequenced input: PBMCs. Receptors originate from a human donor in good health.

The J gene is TRBJ2-6, the V gene TRBV14, with TRBD1 matching over 8 bases. Unmatched junction bases numbered 9, after V lost 5 bases and J lost 0 bases. CDR3 length equals 18 residues. CDR1 and CDR2 (germline): SGHDN, FVKESK. The CDR3 spells CASSALRDRHSGANVLTF. CDR3 nucleotide sequence: TGTGCCAGCAGCGCCCTCCGGGACAGGCACTCTGGGGCCAACGTCCTGACTTTC.

This clone was observed once. This chain joins TRBV9 and TRBJ1-2, with 9 bases that match TRBD1. This CDR3 has 14 residues. Germline V gives CDR1 SGDLS, CDR2 YYNGEE. The trim removed 3 bases at V and 4 bases at J, leaving 4 bases unmatched. The CDR3 DNA follows: TGTGCCAGCAGCGCGGGACAGGGAATCTATGGCTACACCTTC. Protein sequence: CASSAGQGIYGYTF.

DNA for the CDR3: TGTGCCTGGAGTAGCGGGTTTGCGGAAGCTTTCTTT. Its translation is CAWSSGFAEAFF. J is TRBJ1-1 and V is TRBV30; D call uncertain. Trimming cost V 2 bases and J 8 bases, with 12 bases left between them. This CDR3 spans 12 amino acids. The germline V gene encodes CDR1 GTSNPN and CDR2 SVGIG (reference sequence).

A few counts support this clone. The CDR3 reads CASSLGRRNTEAFF. The CDR3 nucleotides read TGTGCCAGCAGCTTGGGCCGTCGGAACACTGAAGCTTTCTTT. The rearrangement uses TRBV11-2 and TRBJ1-1; D gene unclear. Trimming took 3 bases from V and 1 from J, leaving 9 bases between them. CDR1 and CDR2 from the germline V gene are SGHAT and FQNNGV. CDR3 length equals 14 residues.

The V call is TRBV7-9, the J call TRBJ2-7; 8 bases match TRBD2. V was pared by 4 bases and J by 6 bases, with 14 bases of the junction left unmatched. Germline CDR1 and CDR2: SEHNR and FQNEAQ (reference sequence). The CDR3 runs 16 residues. The CDR3 nucleotides read TGTGCCAGCAGCTCCCCAACCGGGACTAGTATTGTCGAGCAGTACTTC. Protein product: CASSSPTGTSIVEQYF.

The genes are TRBV2 and TRBJ2-7, with 8 bases lining up with TRBD1. Germline assignment: CDR1 SNHLY and CDR2 FYNNEI. V shed 6 bases, J shed 6 bases, and the junction held 13 bases outside the gene matches. This CDR3 spans 15 amino acids. The CDR3 DNA reads as TGTGCCAGCAGGGGAAGACAGGGGCCCTTAGGCGAGCAGTACTTC. Amino acids: CASRGRQGPLGEQYF.

The chain uses TRBV13 and TRBJ1-1; D call uncertain. Trimming pared 0 bases from V and 6 bases from J, leaving 11 bases between. This CDR3 has 14 residues. Looked up from germline, CDR1 is PRHDT and CDR2 is FYEKMQ (reference sequence). CDR3 amino acids: CASSLGLGGPEAFF. In DNA form, the CDR3 reads TGTGCCAGCAGCTTAGGCCTGGGAGGGCCTGAAGCTTTCTTT.

The chain links TRBV5-1 to TRBJ1-1; D unresolved. CDR1 and CDR2 (germline): SGHRS, YFSETQ. V was clipped by 4 bases and J by 0 bases, with 10 bases between them. The CDR3 extends over 14 amino acids. In nucleotides, the CDR3 is TGCGCCAGCAGCCCCTACGAATTGAACACTGAAGCTTTCTTT. Translation gives CASSPYELNTEAFF. Supplemented by reference TRBV5-1 and TRBJ1-1, the full variable domain reads KAGVTQTPRYLIKTRGQQVTLSCSPISGHRSVSWYQQTPGQGLQFLFEYFSETQRNKGNFPGRFSGRQFSNSRSEMNVSTLELGDSALYLCASSPYELNTEAFFGQGTRLTVV.

This clone was picked up one time. The chain employs TRBV7-9 and TRBJ2-1; 9 bases map to TRBD1. The CDR3 length is 13 residues. With 5 bases clipped from V and 14 bases from J, the junction kept 10 bases outside the gene matches. Germline assignment: CDR1 SEHNR and CDR2 FQNEAQ (reference sequence). For the CDR3, the DNA is TGTGCCAGCAGCCCCTTGGACAGGGGTTCCGAGTTCTTC. Translated: CASSPLDRGSEFF.

The genes are TRBV7-9 and TRBJ2-7; D is ambiguous. The V gene lost 4 bases and the J gene lost 7 bases, with 14 bases spanning the gap. Germline-derived CDR1 and CDR2 are SEHNR and FQNEAQ (reference sequence). The CDR3 runs to 13 residues. This CDR3 reads CASSSGSSEEQYF. The CDR3 region has the DNA TGTGCCAGCAGCTCCGGGTCCTCGGAAGAGCAGTACTTC.

This sequence joins TRBV2 and TRBJ2-3; TRBD1 might be the D (6 bases). V lost 11 bases and J lost 1, with 19 bases in between. CDR1 is SNHLY and CDR2 is FYNNEI in the germline V gene. CDR3 length equals 15 residues. The CDR3 region has the DNA TGTGCCGGAAAGAACAGGGTCGGGGGCACAGATACGCAGTATTTT. Amino acid sequence: CAGKNRVGGTDTQYF.

The chain is built from TRBV5-6 and TRBJ2-7, with 7 positions matching TRBD1. J lost 4 bases, V lost 6 bases, and 10 bases had no gene match. CDR3 length equals 14 residues. Germline CDR1 reads SGHDT; CDR2 reads YYEEEE. CDR3 in amino acids: CASTIVGTAYEQYF. CDR3 sequence (DNA): TGTGCCAGCACCATCGTTGGGACAGCTTACGAGCAGTACTTC.

This clone is a singleton in its sample. This chain uses TRBV10-3 with TRBJ1-5; D is ambiguous. V was cut by 4 bases and J by 6 bases, with 10 bases left in between. Germline CDR1 is ENHRY and CDR2 is SYGVKD. The CDR3 contains 13 residues. The CDR3 DNA is TGTGCCATCAGTGGGGAGGGAGTTCAGCCCCAGCATTTT. It encodes CAISGEGVQPQHF.

About this clone: This same CDR3 is encoded by further DNA sequences in the sample. CDR3 residues: CASSGQVYEQYF. The CDR3 region has the DNA TGTGCCAGCAGTGGGCAGGTTTACGAGCAGTACTTC. The chain is built from TRBV6-1 and TRBJ2-7; D unresolved. The CDR3 is made up of 12 amino acids. CDR1 is MNHNS and CDR2 is SASEGT in the germline V gene. The V and J ends lost 4 bases and 4 bases respectively, with 8 bases between them.

V is TRBV7-9 and J is TRBJ1-6, with D possibly matching TRBD1 (5 bases). The CDR3 spans 14 residues. Looked up from germline, CDR1 is SEHNR and CDR2 is FQNEAQ (reference sequence). Trimming shortened V by 1 base and J by 4 bases, and 5 bases separated the two germline ends. This CDR3 reads CASSLGTYNSPLHF. The DNA for the CDR3 is TGTGCCAGCAGCTTAGGGACATATAATTCACCCCTCCACTTT.

The rearrangement links TRBV9 to TRBJ2-2, with a tentative D call TRBD2 (6 bases). Germline V gene data show CDR1 as SGDLS and CDR2 as YYNGEE. This CDR3 has 19 amino acids. V was clipped by 0 bases and J by 5 bases, with 23 bases between them. The CDR3 spells CASSVATGSRHGGTGELFF. The CDR3 region has the DNA TGTGCCAGCAGCGTAGCTACGGGGAGCCGTCATGGGGGGACCGGGGAGCTGTTTTTT.

The chain links TRBV11-2 to TRBJ2-7, with 8 bases identical to TRBD1. V lost 6 bases to trimming and J lost 0 bases; unmatched junction nucleotides: 7. Germline CDR1 is SGHAT and CDR2 is FQNNGV. This CDR3 region has 15 residues. The CDR3 nucleotides are TGTGCCAGCAGTTCCGGGACAGGACTCTCCTACGAGCAGTACTTC. Residues: CASSSGTGLSYEQYF.

The V and J genes are TRBV19 and TRBJ2-5; 12 bases are a match to TRBD2. The CDR3 runs to 15 residues. The J segment lost 5 bases and the V segment lost 6 bases, leaving 7 bases of the junction unmatched. Germline-derived CDR1 and CDR2 are LNHDA and SQIVND (reference sequence). For the CDR3, the DNA is TGTGCCAGTAGGAGAACTAGCGGGGGGATGGAGACCCAGTACTTC. Translated, it gives CASRRTSGGMETQYF.

The chain combines TRBV9 with TRBJ2-1, with 8 bases fitting TRBD2. Per germline, CDR1 SGDLS and CDR2 YYNGEE. This CDR3 contains 15 residues. V lost 3 bases to trimming and J lost 3 bases; unmatched junction nucleotides: 5. The CDR3 bases are TGTGCCAGCAGCGGAGGAGCGGGAGACTACAATGAGCAGTTCTTC. This codes for CASSGGAGDYNEQFF.

This chain links TRBV14 with TRBJ1-2, with 11 bases aligning to TRBD1. J lost 2 bases, V lost 2 bases, and 1 base had no gene match. Germline values: CDR1 SGHDN, CDR2 FVKESK. The CDR3 is 15 residues long. The CDR3 bases are TGTGCCAGCAGCCAATGGACAGGGGGCAACTATGGCTACACCTTC. Protein sequence: CASSQWTGGNYGYTF.

V gene TRBV5-6 combines with J gene TRBJ1-5, with TRBD1 matching 8 bases. Per the germline V gene, CDR1 is SGHDT and CDR2 is YYEEEE. The V gene end was trimmed by 4 bases and the J gene end by 3 bases; junction bases not matched to a gene: 3. The CDR3 contains 14 residues. The CDR3 DNA reads TGTGCCAGCAGCCAGGGACAGGACAATCAGCCCCAGCATTTT. It encodes CASSQGQDNQPQHF. Using reference TRBV5-6 and TRBJ1-5 for the parts outside the CDR3, the full variable domain is DAGVTQSPTHLIKTRGQQVTLRCSPKSGHDTVSWYQQALGQGPQFIFQYYEEEERQRGNFPDRFSGHQFPNYSSELNVNALLLGDSALYLCASSQGQDNQPQHFGDGTRLSIL.

CDR3 nucleotide sequence: TGTGCCACTAGCGGGGCGGGAGGGCTAGGCATTCAGTACTTC. It translates to CATSGAGGLGIQYF. This sequence joins TRBV19 and TRBJ2-4; 9 bases line up with TRBD2. Looked up from germline, CDR1 is LNHDA and CDR2 is SQIVND (reference sequence). Losses at the gene ends were 10 bases for V and 9 bases for J; bases not matched to a gene: 13. The CDR3 has 14 amino acids.

This clone came up once. V gene TRBV9 combines with J gene TRBJ2-7, with 10 bases aligning to TRBD2. This CDR3 spans 14 amino acids. V was pared by 4 bases and J by 2 bases, with 3 bases of the junction left unmatched. Germline CDR1 is SGDLS and CDR2 is YYNGEE. The CDR3 coding sequence is TGTGCCAGCAGCTTAGGACTAGCGGCCTACGAGCAGTACTTC. Translation: CASSLGLAAYEQYF.

The chain recombines TRBV2 with TRBJ2-5, with TRBD1 matching over 10 bases. CDR1 SNHLY and CDR2 FYNNEI come from the germline V gene. This CDR3 spans 15 amino acids. Unmatched junction bases numbered 7, after V lost 5 bases and J lost 4 bases. The DNA of the CDR3 is TGTGCCAGCAGTTCCGGGACAGGGGAAGGAGAGACCCAGTACTTC. Translation gives CASSSGTGEGETQYF.

CDR3 region: CASSRGREDTEAFF. In nucleotides, the CDR3 is TGTGCCAGCAGCCGGGGACGGGAGGACACTGAAGCTTTCTTT. The genes are TRBV11-2 and TRBJ1-1; weak D call: TRBD1 (5 bases). Trimming shortened V by 5 bases and J by 3 bases, and 13 bases separated the two germline ends. This CDR3 region has 14 residues. The germline CDR1 and CDR2 sequences are SGHAT and FQNNGV.

The chain has TRBV28 and TRBJ1-1, with TRBD1 as a possible D gene (6 bases). This CDR3 contains 12 residues. V was pared by 6 bases and J by 4 bases, with 9 bases between. CDR1 and CDR2 (germline): MDHEN, SYDVKM. CDR3 sequence: CASRPRGTEAFF. As DNA, the CDR3 is TGTGCCAGCAGACCCAGGGGCACTGAAGCTTTCTTT.

The V gene is TRBV2, the J gene TRBJ1-2; weak D call: TRBD1 (6 bases). Trimming stripped 7 bases from V and 7 bases from J, with 13 bases between. This CDR3 has 12 residues. The germline CDR1 and CDR2 sequences are SNHLY and FYNNEI. Here the CDR3 reads CASTDSIIGYTF. The CDR3 DNA reads as TGTGCCAGCACGGACAGTATAATTGGCTACACCTTC.

This clone has a handful of counts. The chain is built from TRBV29-1 and TRBJ2-7, with a weak D call TRBD1 (6 bases). This CDR3 is built from 13 residues. V dropped 5 bases and J dropped 3 bases, with 14 bases sitting between them. Germline lookup yields CDR1 SQVTM and CDR2 ANQGSEA. DNA of the CDR3: TGCAGCGTTTTTGCGACAGGCGGCTACGAGCAGTACTTC. Encoded protein: CSVFATGGYEQYF.

This clone was counted between two and nine times. Germline and junction disagree at one end, which may indicate a read error. The V call is TRBV27, the J call TRBJ1-2; unclear D gene. CDR3 length equals 12 residues. CDR1 is MNHEY and CDR2 is SMNVEV in the germline V gene (reference sequence). This chain's CDR3 is CATMRPNYGYPF. CDR3 sequence (DNA): TGTGCCACCATGAGACCTAACTATGGCTACCCCTTC.

This chain connects TRBV2 to TRBJ2-1, with D maybe TRBD2 (5 bases). Germline CDR1 and CDR2: SNHLY and FYNNEI. Trimming removed 2 bases from V and 0 bases from J, with 11 bases in between. CDR3 length equals 16 residues. The CDR3 here is CASSEYPTSSYNEQFF. The CDR3 DNA reads TGTGCCAGCAGTGAATACCCCACTAGCTCCTACAATGAGCAGTTCTTC.

This clone was found once. The V and J genes are TRBV30 and TRBJ2-1; D is undetermined. This CDR3 spans 14 amino acids. Per germline, CDR1 GTSNPN and CDR2 SVGIG (reference sequence). Trimming pared 3 bases from V and 1 base from J, leaving 10 bases between. The CDR3 DNA reads as TGTGCCTGGAGCCAAGCCGTGTCCTACAATGAGCAGTTCTTC. Translation: CAWSQAVSYNEQFF.